One T cell receptor (beta chain) is described in this entry. The antigen is undetermined. A junction end diverges from the germline sequence, so it may reflect a read error. This sample is part of a study of cytomegalovirus exposure and HLA in healthy donors. Study-level background: Among around 170 million T cells, an earlier analysis found around 100 million unique TCR beta sequences.

Both 60 Vbeta primers and 13 Jbeta primers went into the PCR. Under the authors' procedure: Roughly 11 million shared chains were among the roughly 80 million unique TCR beta chains that a later analysis counted. Data came from immunoSEQ multiplex PCR; TCRdb stores just in-frame clones and leaves some out. Clone size and V and J calls were adopted from that table, with D and trimming inferred from the DNA. The table has 150,000 to 200,000 clones, around four fifths seen once. Overall study results and limits: As a later analysis revealed, most CMV-associated TCR beta chains appeared HLA-restricted. In a later analysis, several top co-occurrence clusters appeared linked to parvovirus B19, influenza, CMV and Epstein-Barr virus.

This clonotype originated in a girl under 18 in good health and CMV-seropositive. The specimen sequenced was PBMCs.

CDR3 sequence (DNA): TGTGCCAGCAGTTACTCGACCCTTTTCGGAGAGGCCCAGTACTTC. This gives the protein CASSYSTLFGEAQYF. The V and J genes are TRBV6-5 and TRBJ2-5; unclear D gene. There are 15 residues in the CDR3. CDR1 and CDR2 from the germline V gene are MNHEY and SVGAGI.